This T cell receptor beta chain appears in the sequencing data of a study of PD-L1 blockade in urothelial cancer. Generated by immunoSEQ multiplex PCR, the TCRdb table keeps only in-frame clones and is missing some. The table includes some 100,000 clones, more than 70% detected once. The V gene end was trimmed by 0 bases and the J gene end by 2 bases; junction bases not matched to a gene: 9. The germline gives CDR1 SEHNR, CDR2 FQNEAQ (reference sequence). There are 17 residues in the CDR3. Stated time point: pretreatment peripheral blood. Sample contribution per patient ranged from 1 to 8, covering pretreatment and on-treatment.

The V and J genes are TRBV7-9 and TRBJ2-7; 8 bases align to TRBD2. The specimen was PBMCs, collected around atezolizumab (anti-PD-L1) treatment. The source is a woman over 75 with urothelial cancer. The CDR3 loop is CASSLAPERGRTYEQYF. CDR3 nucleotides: TGTGCCAGCAGCTTAGCGCCTGAGCGGGGGCGAACCTACGAGCAGTACTTC.